One sample yielded the 7 T cell receptor beta chains listed below, sequenced in a study of cytomegalovirus exposure and HLA in healthy donors. Vbeta (60) and Jbeta (13) primers were used in the PCR. Produced via immunoSEQ multiplex PCR; TCRdb's table is partial and in-frame only. The sample gives a few hundred thousand clones, around 79% of which show up once; about 0.2% is in the top ten. Sequencing input: PBMCs. The receptors originated from a girl aged 2 to 9 in good health and CMV-seronegative.

The chain links TRBV2 to TRBJ2-6, with 8 nucleotides matching TRBD2. CDR1 and CDR2 (germline): SNHLY, FYNNEI. Unmatched junction bases numbered 6, after V lost 5 bases and J lost 0 bases. This CDR3 contains 17 residues. CDR3 sequence reads: CASSLAGHSSGANVLTF. The CDR3 DNA reads TGTGCCAGCAGTTTAGCGGGACACAGCTCTGGGGCCAACGTCCTGACTTTC.

The chain employs TRBV11-2 and TRBJ2-5; 11 nucleotides match TRBD2. The CDR3 contains 16 residues. V dropped 6 bases and J dropped 2; count of bases not matched to a gene: 8. Germline lookup yields CDR1 SGHAT and CDR2 FQNNGV. CDR3 sequence: CASSLRLAGRQETQYF. The CDR3 DNA follows: TGTGCCAGCAGTTTACGACTAGCGGGGCGGCAAGAGACCCAGTACTTC.

The chain is built from TRBV2 and TRBJ2-7; 7 bases fit TRBD1. This CDR3 has 13 amino acids. The germline V gene has CDR1 SNHLY and CDR2 FYNNEI. The ends lost 7 bases at V and 4 bases at J; junction bases unmatched: 7. The CDR3 sequence is CASTDRDRYEQYF. The CDR3 coding sequence is TGTGCCAGCACTGACAGGGATAGGTACGAGCAGTACTTC.

This clone was observed a few times. This chain uses TRBV6-5 with TRBJ2-5; 8 bases fit TRBD2. Germline values: CDR1 MNHEY, CDR2 SVGAGI. V lost 4 bases and J lost 9; bases outside the gene matches: 10. The CDR3 has 14 residues. The CDR3 DNA sequence: TGTGCCAGCAGTTCGACTAGCGAAAATTTGGCCCAGTACTTC. Translation gives CASSSTSENLAQYF.

The chain couples TRBV5-1 to TRBJ2-1; tentatively, D is TRBD2 (5 bases). Per germline, CDR1 SGHRS and CDR2 YFSETQ. V gave up 0 bases and J gave up 5 bases, with 9 bases separating them. The CDR3 is made up of 14 amino acids. The CDR3 is CASSLGGPNNEQFF. The DNA of the CDR3 is TGCGCCAGCAGCTTGGGAGGGCCCAACAATGAGCAGTTCTTC.

The chain carries TRBV5-6 and TRBJ1-1; 7 bases line up with TRBD1. The V gene end was trimmed by 2 bases and the J gene end by 4 bases; junction bases not matched to a gene: 5. CDR3 length: 14 amino acids. Germline lookup yields CDR1 SGHDT and CDR2 YYEEEE. The CDR3 DNA is TGTGCCAGCAGCTTATACAGGGGAGGCACTGAAGCTTTCTTT. It is translated as CASSLYRGGTEAFF.

The chain couples TRBV9 to TRBJ1-6; TRBD1 agrees at 8 bases. Trimming at V came to 4 bases and at J to 9 bases, leaving 9 bases not matched to a gene. The CDR3 runs 15 residues. Germline V gives CDR1 SGDLS, CDR2 YYNGEE. CDR3 sequence: CASSLRTGSGSPLHF. CDR3 coding DNA: TGTGCCAGCAGCCTTCGGACAGGGAGCGGTTCACCCCTCCACTTT.